The sequence of this TCR beta chain was determined in a study of T cell clones after liver transplantation. The protocol was immunoSEQ multiplex PCR, while the TCRdb copy is restricted to in-frame clones and leaves out a portion. The table lists 12,000 to 15,000 clones, 80% to 95% of them singletons. Only a few counts were recorded for this clone. Deletions cut 2 bases from V and 6 bases from J, with 8 bases between. Per the germline V gene, CDR1 is SGHDT and CDR2 is YYEEEE. This CDR3 comprises 13 residues. The material sequenced was CD8+ T cells from blood, taken before liver transplant. This chain uses TRBV5-6 with TRBJ2-2; TRBD1 might be the D (6 bases). The sequence derives from a human donor who received a liver transplant. The CDR3 bases are TGTGCCAGCAGCTTACAGGGAGCCGGGGAGCTGTTTTTT. This translates into CASSLQGAGELFF.